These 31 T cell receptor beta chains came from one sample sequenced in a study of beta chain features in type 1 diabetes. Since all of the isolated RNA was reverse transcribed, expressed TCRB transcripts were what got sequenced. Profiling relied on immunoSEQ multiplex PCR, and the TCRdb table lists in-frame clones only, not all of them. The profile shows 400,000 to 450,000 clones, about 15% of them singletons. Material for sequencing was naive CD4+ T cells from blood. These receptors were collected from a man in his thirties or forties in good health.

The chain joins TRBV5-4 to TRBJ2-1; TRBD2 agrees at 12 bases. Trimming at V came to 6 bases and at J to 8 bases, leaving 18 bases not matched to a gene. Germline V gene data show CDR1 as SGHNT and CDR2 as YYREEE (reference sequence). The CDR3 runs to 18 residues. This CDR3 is CASTPKTGTSGFWDEQFF. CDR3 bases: TGTGCCAGCACCCCAAAAACCGGGACTAGCGGGTTTTGGGATGAGCAGTTCTTC. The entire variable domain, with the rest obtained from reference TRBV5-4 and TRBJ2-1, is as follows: ETGVTQSPTHLIKTRGQQVTLRCSSQSGHNTVSWYQQALGQGPQFIFQYYREEENGRGNFPPRFSGLQFPNYSSELNVNALELDDSALYLCASTPKTGTSGFWDEQFFGPGTRLTVL.

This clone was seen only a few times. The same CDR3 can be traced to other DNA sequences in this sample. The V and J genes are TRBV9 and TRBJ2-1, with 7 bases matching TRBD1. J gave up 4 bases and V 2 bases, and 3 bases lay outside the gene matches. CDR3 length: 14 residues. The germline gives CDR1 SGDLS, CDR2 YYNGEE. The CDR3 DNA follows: TGTGCCAGCAGCGTGGGGACAGTTTACAATGAGCAGTTCTTC. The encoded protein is CASSVGTVYNEQFF. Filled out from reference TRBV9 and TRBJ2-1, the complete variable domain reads DSGVTQTPKHLITATGQRVTLRCSPRSGDLSVYWYQQSLDQGLQFLIQYYNGEERAKGNILERFSAQQFPDLHSELNLSSLELGDSALYFCASSVGTVYNEQFFGPGTRLTVL.

CDR3 loop: CASSRRRGAPDTQYF. In nucleotides, the CDR3 is TGTGCCAGCAGCCGGAGACGGGGTGCCCCAGATACGCAGTATTTT. The V gene is TRBV14, the J gene TRBJ2-3; TRBD2 is a possible D gene (5 bases). Between the trimmed V and J ends, which lost 4 bases and 4 bases, there was a span of 15 bases. Germline lookup yields CDR1 SGHDN and CDR2 FVKESK. The CDR3 has 15 amino acids.

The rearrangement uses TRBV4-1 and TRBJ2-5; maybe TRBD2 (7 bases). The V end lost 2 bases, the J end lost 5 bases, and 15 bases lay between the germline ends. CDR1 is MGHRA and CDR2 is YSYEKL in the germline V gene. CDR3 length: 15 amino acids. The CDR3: CASSQSWGGPETQYF. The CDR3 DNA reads TGCGCCAGCAGCCAATCTTGGGGGGGCCCCGAGACCCAGTACTTC.

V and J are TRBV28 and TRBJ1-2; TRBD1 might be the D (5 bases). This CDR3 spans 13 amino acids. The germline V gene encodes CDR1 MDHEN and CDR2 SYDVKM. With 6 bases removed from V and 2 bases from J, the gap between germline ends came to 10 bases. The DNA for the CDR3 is TGTGCCAGCAGCTCCTCAGGGAACTATGGCTACACCTTC. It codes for CASSSSGNYGYTF.

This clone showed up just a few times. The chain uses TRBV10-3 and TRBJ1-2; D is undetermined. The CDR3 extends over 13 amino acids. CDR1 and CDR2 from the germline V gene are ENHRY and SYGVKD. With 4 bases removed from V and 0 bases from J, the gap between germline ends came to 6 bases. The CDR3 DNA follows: TGTGCCATCAGTGTACAGCCTAACTATGGCTACACCTTC. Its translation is CAISVQPNYGYTF.

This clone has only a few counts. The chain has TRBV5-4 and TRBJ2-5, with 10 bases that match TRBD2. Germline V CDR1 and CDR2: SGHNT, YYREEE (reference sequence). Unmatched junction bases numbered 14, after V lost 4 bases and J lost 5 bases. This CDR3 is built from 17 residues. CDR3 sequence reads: CASSPIPSGGAGETQYF. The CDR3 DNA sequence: TGTGCCAGCAGCCCGATCCCCAGCGGGGGGGCCGGTGAGACCCAGTACTTC.

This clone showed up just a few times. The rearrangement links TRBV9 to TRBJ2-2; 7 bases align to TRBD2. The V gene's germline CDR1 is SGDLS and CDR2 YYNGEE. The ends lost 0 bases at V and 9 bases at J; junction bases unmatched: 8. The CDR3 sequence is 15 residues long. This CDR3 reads CASSVDPGGNWELFF. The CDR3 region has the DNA TGTGCCAGCAGCGTAGATCCGGGAGGTAATTGGGAGCTGTTTTTT.

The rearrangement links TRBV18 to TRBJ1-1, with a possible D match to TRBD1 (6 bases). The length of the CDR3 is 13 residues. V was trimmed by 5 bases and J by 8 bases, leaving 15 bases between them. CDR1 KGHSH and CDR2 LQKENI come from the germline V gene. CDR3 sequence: CASSWTQTGEAFF. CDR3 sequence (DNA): TGTGCCAGCTCATGGACACAAACAGGGGAAGCTTTCTTT.

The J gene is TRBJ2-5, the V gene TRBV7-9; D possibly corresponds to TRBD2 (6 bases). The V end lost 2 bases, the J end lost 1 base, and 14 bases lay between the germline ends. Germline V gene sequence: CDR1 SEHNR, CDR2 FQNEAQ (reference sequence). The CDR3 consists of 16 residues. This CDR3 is CASSLYARRGQETQYF. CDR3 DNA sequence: TGTGCCAGCAGCTTATATGCTAGGAGGGGCCAAGAGACCCAGTACTTC.

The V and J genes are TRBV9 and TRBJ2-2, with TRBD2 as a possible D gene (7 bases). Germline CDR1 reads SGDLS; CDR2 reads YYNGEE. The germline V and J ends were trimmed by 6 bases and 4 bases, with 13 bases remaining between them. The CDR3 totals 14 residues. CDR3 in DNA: TGTGCCAGCACGCGGGGGCTGAGCACCGGGGAGCTGTTTTTT. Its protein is CASTRGLSTGELFF.

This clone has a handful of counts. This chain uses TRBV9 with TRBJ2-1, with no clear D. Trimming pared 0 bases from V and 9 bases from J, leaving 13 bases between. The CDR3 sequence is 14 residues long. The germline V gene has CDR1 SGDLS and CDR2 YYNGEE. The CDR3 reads CASSVALTLSEQFF. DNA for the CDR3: TGTGCCAGCAGCGTAGCCCTGACTCTCAGTGAGCAGTTCTTC. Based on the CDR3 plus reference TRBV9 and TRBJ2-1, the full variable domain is DSGVTQTPKHLITATGQRVTLRCSPRSGDLSVYWYQQSLDQGLQFLIQYYNGEERAKGNILERFSAQQFPDLHSELNLSSLELGDSALYFCASSVALTLSEQFFGPGTRLTVL.

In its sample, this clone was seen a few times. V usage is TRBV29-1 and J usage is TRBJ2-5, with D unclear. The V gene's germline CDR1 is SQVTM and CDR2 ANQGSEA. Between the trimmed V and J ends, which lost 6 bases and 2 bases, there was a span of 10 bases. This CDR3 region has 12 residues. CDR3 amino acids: CSVDDGQETQYF. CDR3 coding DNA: TGCAGCGTGGACGACGGTCAAGAGACCCAGTACTTC.

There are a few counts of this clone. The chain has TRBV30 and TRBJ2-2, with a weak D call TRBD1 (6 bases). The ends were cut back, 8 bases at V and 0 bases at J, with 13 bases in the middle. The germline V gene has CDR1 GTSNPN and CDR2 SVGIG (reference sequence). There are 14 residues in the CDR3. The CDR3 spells CAGPGTTNTGELFF. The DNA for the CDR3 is TGTGCCGGGCCCGGGACAACGAACACCGGGGAGCTGTTTTTT.

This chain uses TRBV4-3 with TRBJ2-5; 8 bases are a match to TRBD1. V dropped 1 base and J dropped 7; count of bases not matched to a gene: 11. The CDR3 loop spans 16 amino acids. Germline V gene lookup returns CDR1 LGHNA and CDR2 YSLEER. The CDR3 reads CASSQGDRSLLGTQYF. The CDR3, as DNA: TGCGCCAGCAGCCAAGGGGACAGGTCCTTATTGGGGACCCAGTACTTC.

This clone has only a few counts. The CDR3 here is CASSFIAETDTQYF. The CDR3 DNA follows: TGTGCCAGCAGCTTCATAGCGGAGACAGATACGCAGTATTTT. The chain employs TRBV9 and TRBJ2-3; TRBD2 might be the D (6 bases). This CDR3 is built from 14 residues. V lost 4 bases, J lost 3 bases, and 12 bases lay in between. Germline values: CDR1 SGDLS, CDR2 YYNGEE.

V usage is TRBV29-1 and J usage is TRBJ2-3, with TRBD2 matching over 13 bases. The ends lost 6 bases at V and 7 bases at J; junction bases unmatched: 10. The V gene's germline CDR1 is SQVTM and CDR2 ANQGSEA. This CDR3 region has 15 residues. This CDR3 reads CSVDRTSGRRNTQYF. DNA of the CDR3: TGCAGCGTCGACCGGACTAGCGGGAGAAGAAATACGCAGTATTTT.

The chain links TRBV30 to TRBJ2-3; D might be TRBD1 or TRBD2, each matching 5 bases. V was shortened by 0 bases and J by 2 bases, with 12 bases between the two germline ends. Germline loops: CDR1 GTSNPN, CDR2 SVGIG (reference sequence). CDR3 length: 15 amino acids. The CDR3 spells CAWSVGSGTTDTQYF. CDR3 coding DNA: TGTGCCTGGAGTGTAGGGTCAGGGACCACAGATACGCAGTATTTT.

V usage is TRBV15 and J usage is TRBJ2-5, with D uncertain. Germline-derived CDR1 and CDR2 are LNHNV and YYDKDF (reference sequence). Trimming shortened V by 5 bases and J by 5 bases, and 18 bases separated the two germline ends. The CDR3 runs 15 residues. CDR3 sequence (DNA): TGTGCCACCAGCCACTATGCAGGAATGGGCGAGACCCAGTACTTC. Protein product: CATSHYAGMGETQYF.

For the CDR3, the DNA is TGTGCCAGCAGCCTAAAGGCAGATACGCAGTATTTT. Translation gives CASSLKADTQYF. The chain carries TRBV11-2 and TRBJ2-3; D gene unclear. The CDR3 extends over 12 amino acids. The germline V and J ends were trimmed by 5 bases and 4 bases, with 7 bases remaining between them. The germline CDR1 and CDR2 sequences are SGHAT and FQNNGV.

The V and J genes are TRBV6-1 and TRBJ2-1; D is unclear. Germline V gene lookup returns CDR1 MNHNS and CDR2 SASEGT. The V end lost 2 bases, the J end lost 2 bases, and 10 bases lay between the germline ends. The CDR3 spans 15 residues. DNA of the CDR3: TGTGCCAGCAGTGAATCGGGCCTCACCTACAATGAGCAGTTCTTC. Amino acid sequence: CASSESGLTYNEQFF.

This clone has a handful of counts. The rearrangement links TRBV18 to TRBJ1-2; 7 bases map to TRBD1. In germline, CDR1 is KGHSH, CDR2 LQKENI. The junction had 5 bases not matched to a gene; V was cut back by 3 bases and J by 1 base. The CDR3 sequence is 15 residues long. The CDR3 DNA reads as TGTGCCAGCTCACCCCAGACAGGGCGTAACTATGGCTACACCTTC. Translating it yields CASSPQTGRNYGYTF.

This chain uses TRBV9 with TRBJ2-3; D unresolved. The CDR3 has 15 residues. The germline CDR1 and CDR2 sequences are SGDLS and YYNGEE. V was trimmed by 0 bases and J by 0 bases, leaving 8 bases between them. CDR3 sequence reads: CASSVEPSSTDTQYF. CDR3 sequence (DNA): TGTGCCAGCAGCGTAGAACCTTCTAGCACAGATACGCAGTATTTT.

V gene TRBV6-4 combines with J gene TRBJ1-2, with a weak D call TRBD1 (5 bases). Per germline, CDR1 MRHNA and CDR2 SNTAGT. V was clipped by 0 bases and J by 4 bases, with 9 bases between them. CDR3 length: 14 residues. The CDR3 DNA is TGTGCCAGCAGTGACTCGGGGAGGGGCTATGGCTACACCTTC. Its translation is CASSDSGRGYGYTF.

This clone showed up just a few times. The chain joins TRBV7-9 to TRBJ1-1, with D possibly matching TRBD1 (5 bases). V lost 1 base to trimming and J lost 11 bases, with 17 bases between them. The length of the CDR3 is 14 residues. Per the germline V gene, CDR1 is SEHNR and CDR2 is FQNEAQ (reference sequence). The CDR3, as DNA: TGTGCCAGCAGCTTAGACGGAGTGGCGGGGGATGCTTTCTTT. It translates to CASSLDGVAGDAFF. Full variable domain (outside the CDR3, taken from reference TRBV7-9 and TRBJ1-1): DTGVSQNPRHKITKRGQNVTFRCDPISEHNRLYWYRQTLGQGPEFLTYFQNEAQLEKSRLLSDRFSAERPKGSFSTLEIQRTEQGDSAMYLCASSLDGVAGDAFFGQGTRLTVV.

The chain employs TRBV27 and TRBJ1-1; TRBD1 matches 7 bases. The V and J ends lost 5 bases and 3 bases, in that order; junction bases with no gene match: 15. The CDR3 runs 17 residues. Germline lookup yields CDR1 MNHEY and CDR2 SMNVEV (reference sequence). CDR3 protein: CASSPRQGLGTDTEAFF. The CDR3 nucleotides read TGTGCCAGCAGTCCGCGACAGGGATTGGGTACGGACACTGAAGCTTTCTTT.

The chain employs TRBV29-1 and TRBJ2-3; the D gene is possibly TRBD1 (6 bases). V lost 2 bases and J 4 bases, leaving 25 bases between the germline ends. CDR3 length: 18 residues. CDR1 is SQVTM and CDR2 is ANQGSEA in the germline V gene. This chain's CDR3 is CSVEIIPRAGEKSDTQYF. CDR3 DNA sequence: TGCAGCGTTGAAATTATCCCACGGGCAGGGGAGAAGTCAGATACGCAGTATTTT.

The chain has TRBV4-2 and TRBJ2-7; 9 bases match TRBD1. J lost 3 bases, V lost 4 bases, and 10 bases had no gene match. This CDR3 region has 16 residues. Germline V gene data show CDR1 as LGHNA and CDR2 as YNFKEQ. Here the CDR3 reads CASSPVTGGANYEQYF. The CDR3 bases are TGTGCCAGCAGCCCCGTTACAGGGGGCGCAAACTACGAGCAGTACTTC.

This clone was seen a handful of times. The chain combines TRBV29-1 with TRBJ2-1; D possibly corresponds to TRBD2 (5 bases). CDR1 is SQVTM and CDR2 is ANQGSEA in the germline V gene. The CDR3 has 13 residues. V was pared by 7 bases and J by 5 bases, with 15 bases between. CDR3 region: CSGFGVFDNEQFF. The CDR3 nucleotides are TGCAGCGGTTTCGGGGTTTTTGACAATGAGCAGTTCTTC.

DNA for the CDR3: TGTGCCAGCAGCCAAGGGCCCAGAACCTACGAGCAGTACTTC. It encodes CASSQGPRTYEQYF. This rearrangement joins TRBV14 to TRBJ2-7; D gene ambiguous. This CDR3 has 14 residues. Trimming left V 1 base short and J 2 bases short, with 9 bases between. The V gene's germline CDR1 is SGHDN and CDR2 FVKESK. The full variable domain, rest sourced from reference TRBV14 and TRBJ2-7, is EAGVTQFPSHSVIEKGQTVTLRCDPISGHDNLYWYRRVMGKEIKFLLHFVKESKQDESGMPNNRFLAERTGGTYSTLKVQPAELEDSGVYFCASSQGPRTYEQYFGPGTRLTVT.

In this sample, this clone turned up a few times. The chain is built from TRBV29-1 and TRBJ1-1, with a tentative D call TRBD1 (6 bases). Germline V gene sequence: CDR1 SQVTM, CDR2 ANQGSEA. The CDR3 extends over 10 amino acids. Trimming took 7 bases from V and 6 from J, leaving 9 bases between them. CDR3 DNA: TGCAGCGCTGAGGGGGCTGAAGCTTTCTTT. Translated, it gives CSAEGAEAFF.